The source of this T cell receptor (beta chain) is a study of blood T cells in healthy people across ages (dated by TCRdb to about 2015). At the level of the whole study: In model experiments, roughly one uniquely barcoded TCR beta cDNA molecule per two T cells was captured by template switching. To track age-related changes in TCR beta repertoire diversity, the study relied on deep sequencing normalized with unique cDNA molecular identifiers. Donors were grouped into four age groups: young (average 16 years), middle-aged (roughly 38), aged (62) and long-lived (82). To avoid experimental bias, donors of different ages were distributed randomly across sequencing lanes. Two additional independent replicas of 1 million unique cDNA reads from the same blood draw were analyzed for two donors (one aged 18 to 30 and one aged 80 or older).

Donors were 30 to 45 systemically healthy Caucasian individuals from Russia aged 6 to 90 years. Approximately 10 milliliters of peripheral blood were collected from each donor into EDTA-treated Vacutainer tubes. Ficoll-Paque density-gradient centrifugation was used to isolate PBMCs, with at least 6 million per sample. Total RNA was extracted from PBMCs with Trizol reagent, with at least 6 micrograms obtained per sample. For every donor, flow cytometry on a PBMC aliquot measured the percentage of naive CD45RAhigh/CD27high T cells. With respect to this clonotype: What antigen it recognizes has not been identified. Nothing much larger sits one base from this clone, and base qualities are not available.

V lost 0 bases and J lost 5 bases; the stretch between them is 13 bases long. The CDR3 numbers 15 residues from cysteine through phenylalanine. Only the CDR3 DNA stays, 45 bases, in frame from base 1. For CDR1 and CDR2, the germline V gene lists LGHNA and YSLEER. General conclusions and limits of the study: Observed TCR beta diversity per million T cells fell roughly linearly with age, and a significant reduction was already apparent by age around 44. Bulk unsorted PBMC profiling prevented conclusive comparison of naive and antigen-experienced compartments. A strong correlation was found between observed TCR beta diversity and the percentage of naive T cells measured by flow cytometry. Compared with the aged group, the long-lived group had more naive CD4+ T cells, fewer expanded clones and increased TCR diversity, suggesting age selection. The CMV infection status of donors was not known, potentially confounding age-related changes in expanded clonotypes. Total diversity estimates from one million sequenced T cells were considered lower bounds and underestimates.

Library preparation was by 5' RACE. Sequenced on an Illumina HiSeq 2500. The second PCR ran for about 7 to 11 cycles and used a J-beta primer mix along with a sample-barcoded 5' primer. A unique molecular identifier was introduced onto each TCR beta cDNA molecule by a template-switch 5' adaptor carrying 12 random nucleotides. At least 2.5 million CDR3-containing paired-end reads were obtained from each sample. First-strand cDNA synthesis was performed from all RNA using the Mint cDNA synthesis kit, with priming by a TRBC-specific oligonucleotide. All cDNA was treated with uracil-DNA glycosylase and then went through a first 18-cycle PCR with the universal primers M1SS and BC2_uni_R. Per the original workflow: For normalization, 1 million high-quality reads, each with a distinct molecular identifier, were randomly selected from each sample. Reads sharing molecular identifiers were discarded rather than binned into consensus sequences. MiTCR, with a Q25 quality threshold and the strictest error-elimination algorithm, was used for CDR3 identification, clonotype clustering and error correction. A nonparametric unseen species model with Euler transformation was used to estimate lower-bound total TCR beta diversity. The public reads were run again by TCRdb, first through fastp at Q25 and then through MiXCR, and only productive beta chains were kept. When rows share a CDR3 protein, they turn into one entry using the most common DNA and genes. These V and J calls rely on TCRdb rather than the paper's analysis. A total of around 1,600,000 distinct CDR3 sequences appear in this sample, 35% to 45% of them only once. The ten largest account for roughly 3.7% of the sample.

The chain employs TRBV4-3 and TRBJ2-5, with the D gene not confidently named. The TCR sequence derives from a woman younger than 30 in good health. The material sequenced was blood. The encoded CDR3 is CASSQDPSPEETQYF. The sequenced DNA is TGCGCCAGCAGCCAAGATCCTTCGCCGGAGGAGACCCAGTACTTC.